This T cell receptor (beta chain) was recovered during a study of blood T cells in healthy people across ages. CDR1 is SGDLS, CDR2 YYNGEE, per germline. Trimming left V 0 bases short and J 4 bases short, with 8 bases between. The CDR3 totals 14 residues. The authors ran a second PCR of 7 to 11 cycles using a sample-barcoded 5' primer and a J-beta primer mix. TCRdb fed the 5' RACE reads into MiXCR, producing one record per CDR3 protein. The sample carries 1.5 million or so distinct CDR3 sequences, approximately 43% recorded once. Sequencing was done on a sample of blood. The gene calls are TRBV9 and TRBJ2-1; D unclear. The TCR was taken from a woman under 30 in good health. CDR3 nucleotide sequence: TGTGCCAGCAGCGTAGGGCTTGATTACAATGAGCAGTTCTTC. Translating gives CASSVGLDYNEQFF.